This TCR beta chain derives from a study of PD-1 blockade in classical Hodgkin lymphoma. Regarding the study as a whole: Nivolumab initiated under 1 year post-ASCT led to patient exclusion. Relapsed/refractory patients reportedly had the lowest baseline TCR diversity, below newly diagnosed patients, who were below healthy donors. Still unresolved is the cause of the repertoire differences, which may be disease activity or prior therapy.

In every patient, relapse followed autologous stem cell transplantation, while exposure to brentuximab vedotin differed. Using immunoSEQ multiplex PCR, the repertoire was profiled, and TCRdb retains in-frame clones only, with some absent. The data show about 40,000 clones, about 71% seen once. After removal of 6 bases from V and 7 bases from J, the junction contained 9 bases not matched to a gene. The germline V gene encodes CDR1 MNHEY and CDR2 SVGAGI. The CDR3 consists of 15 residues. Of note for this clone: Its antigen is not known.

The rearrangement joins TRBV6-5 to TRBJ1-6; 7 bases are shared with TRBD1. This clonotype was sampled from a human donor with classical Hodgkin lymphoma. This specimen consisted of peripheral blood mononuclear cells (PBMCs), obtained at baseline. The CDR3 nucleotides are TGTGCCAGCAGGCAACAGGGGCGTTTCAATTCACCCCTCCACTTT. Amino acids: CASRQQGRFNSPLHF.